This record concerns one T cell receptor beta chain sequence. The sample belongs to a study of blood T cells in healthy people across ages. A second PCR, run for about 7 to 12 cycles, used a sample-barcoded 5' primer plus a J-beta primer mix. TCRdb redid the calling of the 5' RACE reads with MiXCR, one entry per CDR3 protein. The sample has some 1.4 million distinct CDR3 sequences; approximately 40% are singletons. The CDR3 totals 14 residues. With 7 bases removed from V and 4 bases from J, the gap between germline ends came to 14 bases. The rearrangement joins TRBV12-3 or TRBV12-4 to TRBJ1-5, with D unresolved. Sequencing used blood. This receptor was taken from a woman younger than 30 in good health. The CDR3 DNA sequence: TGTGCCAGCACCCGGACTAACGAAAATCAGCCCCAGCATTTT. It is translated as CASTRTNENQPQHF.